Listed below are T cell receptor beta chains from one sample, sequenced in a study of blood T cell repertoires in COVID-19. Sequencing used immunoSEQ multiplex PCR; TCRdb keeps in-frame clones, though not all of them. The sample has about 200,000 clones, 65% to 90% seen once. The sample comprised peripheral blood. These receptors were taken from a man between 45 and 60 years old with acute or convalescent COVID-19. Each CDR3 is given with its conserved first and last residue. The D gene is left open where the match is weak. A row's size may be missing; if present it is once, few, many or a size class.

clone_size d_call j_call v_call cdr3_aa
NA NA TRBJ2-1 TRBV6-5 CASQLTLPTNEQFF
once TRBD1 TRBJ1-2 TRBV6-1 CASSYAGTGYGYTF
few NA TRBJ1-2 TRBV5-4 CASRFSGNGYTF
NA NA TRBJ1-2 TRBV7-8 CASSALIGTSVSPRYYGYTF
NA NA TRBJ2-6 TRBV29-1 CSVDQGPGANVLTF
NA TRBD1 TRBJ1-4 TRBV5-4 CASSLRTGGHEKLFF
NA NA TRBJ1-1 TRBV2 CASSEAIEAFF
NA TRBD1 TRBJ1-2 TRBV12-3/TRBV12-4 CASSLGQRYGYTF
NA NA TRBJ2-5 TRBV11-2 CASSLVTFLGTQYF
NA TRBD1 TRBJ1-4 TRBV9 CASSVESLTQGREEKLFF
NA NA TRBJ1-5 TRBV6-5 CASSPAFGSNQPQHF
NA NA TRBJ2-5 TRBV6-5 CASSYSSGLKETQYF
NA TRBD1 TRBJ2-2 TRBV11-2 CASRPFDRGNTGELFF
NA NA TRBJ1-1 TRBV7-2 CASSQGPGVTEAFF
NA NA TRBJ2-2 TRBV6-5 CASSYGQSSGELFF
few TRBD2 TRBJ2-7 TRBV7-8 CASSLEVPGTSLYEQYF
NA NA TRBJ1-5 TRBV6-6 CASSYSREGRAQHF
few NA TRBJ1-3 TRBV6-5 CATTGPPSSGNTIYF
NA TRBD1 TRBJ2-5 TRBV6-2/TRBV6-3 CASSYPRQGRQETQYF
NA TRBD2 TRBJ2-3 TRBV18 CASSPAGGTSGGTDTQYF
NA NA TRBJ1-1 TRBV5-1 CASSFRENTEAFF
NA NA TRBJ1-5 TRBV6-5 CASSPRAGNNQPQHF
NA NA TRBJ2-5 TRBV5-1 CASSLGEDSTYQETQYF
NA NA TRBJ1-5 TRBV2 CASSKQGVNQPQHF
NA TRBD1 TRBJ2-2 TRBV6-1 CASSEPGTGVTGELFF
NA TRBD1 TRBJ2-7 TRBV13 CASSPAGTGSEQYF
NA NA TRBJ1-5 TRBV20-1 CSASSRLYQPQHF
NA NA TRBJ2-1 TRBV7-3 CASSLSGEQFF
once NA TRBJ2-5 TRBV3-1/TRBV3-2 CASSLGTPPETQYF
NA TRBD1 TRBJ1-2 TRBV18 CASSPSPGQGVYGYTF
NA NA TRBJ2-5 TRBV9 CASSVVGQGTQYF
many NA TRBJ2-2 TRBV9 CASSVEALNTGELFF
NA NA TRBJ2-7 TRBV27 CASSFRFRQGVYEQYF
NA TRBD1 TRBJ2-7 TRBV2 CASIDGRDSSYEQYF
NA NA TRBJ1-1 TRBV15 CATSRVAGVWAEAFF
NA TRBD1 TRBJ1-1 TRBV27 CASSFFRDRNTEAFF
once NA TRBJ1-5 TRBV27 CASSLSWRGNQPQHF
NA TRBD1 TRBJ1-5 TRBV28 CASSLSDRANQPQHF
NA NA TRBJ1-6 TRBV9 CASSSRELGNSPLHF
NA NA TRBJ1-5 TRBV29-1 CSVEDQPGQPQHF
few NA TRBJ1-4 TRBV6-5 CASTLTQVPSGKLFF
NA TRBD2 TRBJ2-4 TRBV9 CASSASTSGGAKNIQYF
NA NA TRBJ1-2 TRBV18 CASSPPPRGGYGYTF
NA NA TRBJ1-6 TRBV5-6 CASSPKEGPLHF
NA TRBD1 TRBJ1-2 TRBV30 CAYRDREYTF
once NA TRBJ2-3 TRBV18 CASSPWSAADTQYF
once NA TRBJ2-7 TRBV5-1 CASSLAVGGSRYEQYF
NA NA TRBJ1-1 TRBV5-1 CASSLAQGPNTEAFF
NA NA TRBJ1-3 TRBV9 CASSVAGNSGNTIYF
few TRBD1 TRBJ1-4 TRBV7-9 CASSLSGTAEKLFF
NA NA TRBJ1-1 TRBV3-1/TRBV3-2 CASSQDPVEAFF
NA TRBD1 TRBJ1-1 TRBV6-6 CASSLAGTGLGEAFF
NA NA TRBJ1-6 TRBV6-4 CASRATAYNSPLHF
once NA TRBJ1-2 TRBV5-1 CASSLRSLNYGYTF
few NA TRBJ1-2 TRBV29-1 CSVDDSHGNGYTF
NA TRBD1 TRBJ2-1 TRBV6-5 CASSPDRAQQFF
NA TRBD2 TRBJ2-1 TRBV10-2 CASIKRGAGPDEQFF
NA NA TRBJ1-1 TRBV7-9 CASSPSPGPNTEAFF
NA NA TRBJ2-1 TRBV11-1 CASSKSGNEQFF